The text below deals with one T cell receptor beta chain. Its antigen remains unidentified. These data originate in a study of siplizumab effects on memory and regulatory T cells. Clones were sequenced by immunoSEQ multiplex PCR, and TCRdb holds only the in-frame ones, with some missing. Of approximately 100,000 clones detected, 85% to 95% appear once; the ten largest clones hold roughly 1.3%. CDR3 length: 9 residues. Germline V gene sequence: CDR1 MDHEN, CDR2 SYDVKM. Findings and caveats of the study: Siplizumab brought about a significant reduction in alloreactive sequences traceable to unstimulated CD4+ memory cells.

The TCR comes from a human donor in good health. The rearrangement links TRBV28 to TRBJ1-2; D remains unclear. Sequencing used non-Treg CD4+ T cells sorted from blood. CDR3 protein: CELCYGYTF. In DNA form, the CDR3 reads TGTGAGCTTTGCTATGGCTACACCTTC.